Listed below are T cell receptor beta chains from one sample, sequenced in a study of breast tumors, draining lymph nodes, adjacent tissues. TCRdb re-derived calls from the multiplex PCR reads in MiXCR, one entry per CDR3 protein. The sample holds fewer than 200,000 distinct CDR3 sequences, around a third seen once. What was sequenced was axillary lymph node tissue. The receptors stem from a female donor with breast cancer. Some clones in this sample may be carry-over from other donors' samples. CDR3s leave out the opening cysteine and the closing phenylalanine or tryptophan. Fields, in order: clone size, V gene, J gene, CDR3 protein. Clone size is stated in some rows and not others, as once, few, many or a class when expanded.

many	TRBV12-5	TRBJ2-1	ASGLVRGTSVNNEQF
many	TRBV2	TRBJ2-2	ASSVGTSGGRNTGELF
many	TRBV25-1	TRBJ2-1	ASSERQYNEQF
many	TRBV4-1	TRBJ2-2	ASSHMLNTGELF
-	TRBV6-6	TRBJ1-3	ASSDVFESGNTLY
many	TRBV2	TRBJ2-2	ASSGTGTGVPGELF
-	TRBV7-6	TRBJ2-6	ASSSGRSGANVLT
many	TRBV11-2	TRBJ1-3	ASSQNDPYSGNTIY
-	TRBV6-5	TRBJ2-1	ASSPRIEFDEQF
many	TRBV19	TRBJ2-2	ASRRGNTGELF
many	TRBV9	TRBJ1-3	ASSRDGDSGNTIY
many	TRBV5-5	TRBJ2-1	ASSRTGQAHSYNEQF
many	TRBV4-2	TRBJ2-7	ASSQVGEQY
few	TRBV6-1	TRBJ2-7	ASSVFMTGTSYEQY
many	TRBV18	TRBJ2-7	ASSHGAGGGYEQY
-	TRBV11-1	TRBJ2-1	ASSRGQNEQF
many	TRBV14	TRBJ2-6	ASSQDQGSVSGANVLT
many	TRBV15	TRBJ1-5	ATSKGISNQPQH
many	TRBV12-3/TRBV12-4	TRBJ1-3	VTGFGNTIY
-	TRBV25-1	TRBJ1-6	ASSDRDAGESPLH